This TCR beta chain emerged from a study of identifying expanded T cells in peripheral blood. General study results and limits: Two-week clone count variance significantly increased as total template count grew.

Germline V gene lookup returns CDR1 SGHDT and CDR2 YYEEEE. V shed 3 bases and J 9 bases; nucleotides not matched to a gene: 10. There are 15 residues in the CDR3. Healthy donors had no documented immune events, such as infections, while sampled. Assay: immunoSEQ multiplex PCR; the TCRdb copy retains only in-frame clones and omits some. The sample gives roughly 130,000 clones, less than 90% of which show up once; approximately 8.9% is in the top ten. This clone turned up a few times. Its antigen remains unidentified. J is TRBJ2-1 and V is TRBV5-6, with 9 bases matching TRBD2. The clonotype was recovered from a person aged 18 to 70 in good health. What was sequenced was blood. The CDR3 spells CASSSLAGALGEQFF. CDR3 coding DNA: TGTGCCAGCAGCTCCTTAGCGGGGGCTCTGGGTGAGCAGTTCTTC.